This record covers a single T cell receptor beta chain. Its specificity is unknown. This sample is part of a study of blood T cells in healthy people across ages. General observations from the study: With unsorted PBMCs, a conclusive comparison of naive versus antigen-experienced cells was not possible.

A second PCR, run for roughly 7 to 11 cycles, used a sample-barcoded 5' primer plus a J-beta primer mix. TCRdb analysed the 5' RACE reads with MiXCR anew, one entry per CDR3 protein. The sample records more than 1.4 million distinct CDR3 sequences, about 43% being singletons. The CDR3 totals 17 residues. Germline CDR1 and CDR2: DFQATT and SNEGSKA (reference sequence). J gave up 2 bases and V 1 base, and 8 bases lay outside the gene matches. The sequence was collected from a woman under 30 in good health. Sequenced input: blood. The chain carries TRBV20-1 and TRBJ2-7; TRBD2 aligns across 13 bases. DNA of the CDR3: TGCAGTGCTAGAGTTTCGACTAGCGGGGGGAATGCCTACGAGCAGTACTTC. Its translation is CSARVSTSGGNAYEQYF.